The rows below give T cell receptor beta chains drawn from one sample of a study of shared clonotypes between healthy human individuals. This table comes from immunoSEQ multiplex PCR, and its TCRdb copy is limited to in-frame clones, with some not included. Of 450,000 to 500,000 clones in the sample, less than 80% were seen once. The sample comprised PBMCs. The receptors originated from a woman aged 40 to 49 in good health. Some clones in this sample may be carry-over from other donors' samples. The CDR3 runs from the conserved cysteine through the conserved F or W. The D gene is left open where the match is weak.

CDR3	D	V
CASSPREDHNNEQFF	-	TRBV18
CASSLSVGVLNTEAFF	-	TRBV28
CASSTTGDTEAFF	TRBD1	TRBV19
CASSILGQGLAYEQYF	-	TRBV7-9
CASSLQQGYSAGYTF	TRBD1	TRBV16
CASSPGQSNYGYTF	-	TRBV27
CASTLAQGGVGRETQYF	-	TRBV25-1
CASIVRGEYQPQHF	-	TRBV28
CAISDSREKLFF	-	TRBV10-3
CASSQEGSNEQFF	-	TRBV4-2
CAISELAGGGHEQYF	TRBD2	TRBV10-3
CASRSGQLAYGYTF	-	TRBV27
CASSEDSYNEQFF	-	TRBV6-1
CASSIGTDLHGYTF	-	TRBV19
CASSVQGGQPQHF	-	TRBV19
CASSLGPTGGWFF	TRBD1	TRBV5-1
CASSFGPSSTDTQYF	-	TRBV28
CASRAGLAIESSYEQYF	TRBD2	TRBV11-2
CASSQQGRNGYTF	-	TRBV6-5
CASSQVTSEDTDTQYF	TRBD2	TRBV4-2
CASSQAAGGPAGELFF	TRBD2	TRBV4-3
CASSPGELAYNEQFF	-	TRBV7-3
CATVRYWLSTLYEQYF	-	TRBV25-1
CASSPTGAGQGREQYF	TRBD1	TRBV9
CASRSTRTGDTGELFF	TRBD1	TRBV27
CASGGVRGYSYNEQFF	TRBD2	TRBV7-9
CASSYGDSSEAFF	TRBD1	TRBV6-6
CASSSGTVGSATQYF	TRBD1	TRBV28
CSVQGQRQETQYF	-	TRBV29-1
CASSRTAWETQYF	-	TRBV19
CASRSTSYEQYF	-	TRBV28
CATGDSRTDTQYF	TRBD1	TRBV15
CASKDRPERYEQYF	TRBD1	TRBV5-4
CASGQRGGRTDTQYF	-	TRBV7-6
CATSTRSSYNEQFF	-	TRBV15
CASSPGLAADTQYF	TRBD2	TRBV14
CASSLDFGNEQYF	-	TRBV7-9
CASSTGQGRMGYTF	TRBD1	TRBV28
CASSLGGGLSNQPQHF	-	TRBV7-9
CASSPNRAQETQYF	-	TRBV11-3
CASSFPGAETQYF	-	TRBV11-2
CASRLTSGASYEQYF	TRBD2	TRBV2
CASSLYQGYTDTQYF	-	TRBV28
CASSLRRLGQGATGELFF	TRBD1	TRBV7-9
CASTGLASTDTQYF	TRBD2	TRBV6-1
CASSLLGLNTEAFF	-	TRBV27
CASSWSRTSVSTDTQYF	TRBD2	TRBV7-8
CASSFRQGGQPQHF	TRBD1	TRBV27
CASSLSGGEQYF	TRBD1	TRBV7-2
CASSWDRAKSETQYF	TRBD1	TRBV28
CASSPLREGSAGYTF	-	TRBV18
CASSQAPTYEQYF	-	TRBV4-3
CASEGLDSYEQYF	-	TRBV7-8
CASSIRPNTGELFF	-	TRBV9
CASSTIRRGLAGTDTQYF	TRBD2	TRBV27